This T cell receptor (beta chain) was captured in a study of radiotherapy plus CTLA-4 blockade in lung cancer. Looking at the study overall: Objective responses emerged in 15% to 20% of patients, and roughly 32% attained disease control.

CDR3 length equals 18 residues. Germline lookup yields CDR1 SGHAT and CDR2 FQNNGV. V trimming: 4 bases; J trimming: 1 base; junction bases outside the gene matches: 6. Study outcomes and limitations: Blood-borne expansion of tumor-derived TCR clones followed radiotherapy plus ipilimumab. Interferon-beta and early blood T cell clone dynamics reportedly predicted response best.

Those patients who had chemo-refractory metastatic non-small-cell lung cancer were given focal radiation along with CTLA-4 blockade through ipilimumab. The repertoire was sequenced with immunoSEQ multiplex PCR; TCRdb's copy has only in-frame clones and lacks some. In the table there are fewer than 55,000 clones, around 77% of which are singletons. A remark on this clone: What it binds is unknown.

The TCR was taken from a human donor with non-small cell lung cancer whose response to radiotherapy plus ipilimumab could not be evaluated. The input for sequencing was peripheral blood, taken from a patient treated with radiotherapy plus ipilimumab. The chain combines TRBV11-2 with TRBJ2-2, with 13 positions matching TRBD2. DNA for the CDR3: TGTGCCAGCAGCTCCCCGGGACTAGCGGGATTGAACACCGGGGAGCTGTTTTTT. It is translated as CASSSPGLAGLNTGELFF.